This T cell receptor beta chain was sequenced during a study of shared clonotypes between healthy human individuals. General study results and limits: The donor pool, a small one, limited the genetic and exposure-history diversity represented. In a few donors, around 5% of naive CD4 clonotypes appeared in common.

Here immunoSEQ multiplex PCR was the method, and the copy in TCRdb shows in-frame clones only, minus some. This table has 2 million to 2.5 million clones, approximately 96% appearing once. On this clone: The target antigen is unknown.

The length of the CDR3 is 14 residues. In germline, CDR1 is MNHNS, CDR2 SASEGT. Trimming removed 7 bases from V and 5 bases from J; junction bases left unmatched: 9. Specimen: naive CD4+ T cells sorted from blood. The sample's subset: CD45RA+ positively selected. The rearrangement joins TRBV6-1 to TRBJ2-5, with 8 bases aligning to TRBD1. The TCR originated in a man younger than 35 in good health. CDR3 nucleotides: TGTGCCAGCAAGACAGGGGTCGATCGGGAGACCCAGTACTTC. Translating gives CASKTGVDRETQYF.